This T cell receptor (beta chain) was captured in a study of sequential checkpoint blockade in melanoma. Study-level background: Both treatment sequences were followed by maintenance nivolumab.

CDR3 length: 13 residues. V lost 4 bases to trimming and J lost 1 base, with 6 bases between them. Germline V gene data show CDR1 as SGDLS and CDR2 as YYNGEE. The repertoire was sequenced with immunoSEQ multiplex PCR; TCRdb's copy has only in-frame clones and lacks some. Altogether around 18,000 clones are present, under 80% being singletons, with the ten largest covering over 9.5%. Treatment denoted: randomized to nivolumab then ipilimumab (arm A) or the reverse (arm B). Sorted cells were live CD3+CD8+, lacking CD19 and CD56, from PBMCs. The source material was CD8+ T cells sorted from blood (inferred from file names), sampled from a patient given nivolumab and ipilimumab in sequence. V and J are TRBV9 and TRBJ2-1; D might be TRBD1 (5 bases). The TCR originated in a human donor with melanoma. This CDR3 is CASSRGSYNEQFF. Written as DNA, the CDR3 is TGTGCCAGCAGCAGGGGATCCTACAATGAGCAGTTCTTC.